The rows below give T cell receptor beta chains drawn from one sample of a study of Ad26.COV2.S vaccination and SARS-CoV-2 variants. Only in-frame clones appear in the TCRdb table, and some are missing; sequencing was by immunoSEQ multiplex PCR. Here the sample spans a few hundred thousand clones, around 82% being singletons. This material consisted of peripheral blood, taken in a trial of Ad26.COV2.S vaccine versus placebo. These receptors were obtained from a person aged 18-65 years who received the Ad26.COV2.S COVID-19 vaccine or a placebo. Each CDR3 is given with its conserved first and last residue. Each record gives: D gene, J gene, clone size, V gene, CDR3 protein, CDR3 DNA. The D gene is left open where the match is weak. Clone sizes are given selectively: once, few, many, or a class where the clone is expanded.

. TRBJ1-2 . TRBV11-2 CASSLQKGGYTF TGTGCCAGCAGCTTACAAAAGGGGGGCTACACCTTC
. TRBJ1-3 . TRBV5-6 CASSLEQGPGNTIYF TGTGCCAGCAGCTTGGAACAGGGACCTGGAAACACCATATATTTT
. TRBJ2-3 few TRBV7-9 CASRSTGDTQYF TGTGCCAGCAGATCGACCGGAGATACGCAGTATTTT
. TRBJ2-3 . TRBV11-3 CASSPGGDTDTQYF TGTGCCAGCAGCCCTGGGGGAGACACAGATACGCAGTATTTT
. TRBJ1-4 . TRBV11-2 CASSRIQPTNEKLFF TGTGCCAGCAGCCGTATTCAGCCAACTAATGAAAAACTGTTTTTT
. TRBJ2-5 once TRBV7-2 CASSLGGARETQYF TGTGCCAGCAGCTTAGGAGGGGCCAGGGAGACCCAGTACTTC
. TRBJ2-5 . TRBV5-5 CASSLGPGQETQYF TGTGCCAGCAGCCTGGGGCCGGGACAAGAGACCCAGTACTTC
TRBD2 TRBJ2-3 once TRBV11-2 CASSPGLDTDTQYF TGTGCCAGCAGCCCCGGACTAGACACAGATACGCAGTATTTT
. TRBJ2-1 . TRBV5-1 CASSLSPGGDYNEQFF TGCGCCAGCAGCTTGAGTCCAGGCGGGGACTACAATGAGCAGTTCTTC
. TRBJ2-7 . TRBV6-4 CASNPSCSEQYF TGTGCCAGCAACCCCTCCTGCAGCGAGCAGTACTTC
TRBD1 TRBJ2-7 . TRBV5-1 CASRMGQGYEQYF TGCGCCAGCAGAATGGGACAGGGTTACGAGCAGTACTTC
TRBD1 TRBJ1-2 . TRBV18 CASSYRQGTYGYTF TGTGCCAGCTCCTATAGACAGGGGACCTATGGCTACACCTTC
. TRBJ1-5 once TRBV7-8 CASSPFRTGEVQHF TGTGCCAGCAGCCCCTTCCGGACGGGAGAGGTCCAGCATTTT
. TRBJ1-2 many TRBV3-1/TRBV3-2 CASSQDRSRGMSYTF TGTGCCAGCAGCCAAGATCGGAGTCGGGGCATGAGCTACACCTTC
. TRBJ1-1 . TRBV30 CAWGHLNTEAFF TGTGCATGGGGACACTTGAACACTGAAGCTTTCTTT
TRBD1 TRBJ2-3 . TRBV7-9 CASSSGQGTTDTQYF TGTGCCAGCAGCTCCGGACAGGGCACCACAGATACGCAGTATTTT
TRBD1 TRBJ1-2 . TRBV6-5 CASSSWDRAWGYTF TGTGCCAGCAGTTCTTGGGACAGGGCGTGGGGCTACACCTTC
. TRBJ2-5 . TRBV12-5 CASGQRPFGTQYF TGTGCTAGTGGCCAACGCCCCTTCGGGACCCAGTACTTC
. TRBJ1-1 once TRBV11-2 CASSFTGGLGTEAFF TGTGCCAGCAGCTTCACGGGGGGGCTGGGCACTGAAGCTTTCTTT
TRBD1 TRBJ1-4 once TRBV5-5 CASSQEGQGPPKKLFF TGTGCCAGCAGCCAAGAGGGACAGGGACCACCGAAAAAACTGTTTTTT
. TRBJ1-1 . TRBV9 CASSVTAGRSTEAFF TGTGCCAGCAGCGTAACGGCAGGGAGGAGCACTGAAGCTTTCTTT
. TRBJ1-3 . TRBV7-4 CASSPIPSGNTIYF TGTGCCAGCAGCCCGATCCCCTCTGGAAACACCATATATTTT
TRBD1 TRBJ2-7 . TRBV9 CASSGQGDHEQYF TGTGCCAGCAGCGGACAGGGGGATCACGAGCAGTACTTC
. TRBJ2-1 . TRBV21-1 CAIGHRGSYNEQFF TGTGCCATAGGGCACCGAGGCAGTTACAATGAGCAGTTCTTC
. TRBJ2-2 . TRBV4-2 CASSLGGNTGELFF TGTGCCAGCAGCCTGGGGGGGAACACCGGGGAGCTGTTTTTT
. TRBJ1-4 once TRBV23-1 CASSQSFRGTTNEKLFF TGCGCCAGCAGTCAATCTTTCAGGGGCACAACTAATGAAAAACTGTTTTTT